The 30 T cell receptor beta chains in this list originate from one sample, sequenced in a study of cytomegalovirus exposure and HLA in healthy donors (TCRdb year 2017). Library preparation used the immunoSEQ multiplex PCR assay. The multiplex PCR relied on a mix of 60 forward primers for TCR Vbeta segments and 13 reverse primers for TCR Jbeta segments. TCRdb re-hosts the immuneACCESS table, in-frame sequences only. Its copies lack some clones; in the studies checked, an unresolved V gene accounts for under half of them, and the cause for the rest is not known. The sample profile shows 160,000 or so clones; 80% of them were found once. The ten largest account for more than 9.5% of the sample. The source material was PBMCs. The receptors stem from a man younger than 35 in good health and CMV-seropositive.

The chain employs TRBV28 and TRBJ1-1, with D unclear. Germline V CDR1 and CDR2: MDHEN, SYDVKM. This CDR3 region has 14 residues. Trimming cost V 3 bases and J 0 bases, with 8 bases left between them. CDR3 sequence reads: CASSFRGLNTEAFF. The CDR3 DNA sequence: TGTGCCAGCAGTTTTCGGGGTTTGAACACTGAAGCTTTCTTT.

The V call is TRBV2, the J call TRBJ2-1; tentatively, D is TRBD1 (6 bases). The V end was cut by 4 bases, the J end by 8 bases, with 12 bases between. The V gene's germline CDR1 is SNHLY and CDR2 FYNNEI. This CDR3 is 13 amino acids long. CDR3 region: CASSAYTGYEQFF. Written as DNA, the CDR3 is TGTGCCAGCAGTGCTTATACAGGGTATGAGCAGTTCTTC.

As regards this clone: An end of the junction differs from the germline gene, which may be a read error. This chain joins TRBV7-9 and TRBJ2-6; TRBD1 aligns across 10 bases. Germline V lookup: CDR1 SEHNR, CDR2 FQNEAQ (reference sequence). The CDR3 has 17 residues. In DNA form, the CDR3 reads TGTTCCAGCAGCCCGGGGGACAGGGGAGGTGGGGCCAACGTCCTGACTTTC. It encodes CSSSPGDRGGGANVLTF.

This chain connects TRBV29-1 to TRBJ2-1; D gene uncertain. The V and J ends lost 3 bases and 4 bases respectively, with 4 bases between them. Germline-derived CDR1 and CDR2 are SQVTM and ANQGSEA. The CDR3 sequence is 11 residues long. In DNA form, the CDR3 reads TGCAGCGTTGAGAGGTACAATGAGCAGTTCTTC. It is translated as CSVERYNEQFF.

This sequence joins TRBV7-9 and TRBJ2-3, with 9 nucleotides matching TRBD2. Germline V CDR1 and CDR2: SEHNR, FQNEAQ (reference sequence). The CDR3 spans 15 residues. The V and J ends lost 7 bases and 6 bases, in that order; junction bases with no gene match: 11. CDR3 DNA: TGTGCCAGCAAAAATAGCGGGAGTTTAGCGGATACGCAGTATTTT. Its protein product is CASKNSGSLADTQYF. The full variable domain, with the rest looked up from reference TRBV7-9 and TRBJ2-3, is DTGVSQNPRHKITKRGQNVTFRCDPISEHNRLYWYRQTLGQGPEFLTYFQNEAQLEKSRLLSDRFSAERPKGSFSTLEIQRTEQGDSAMYLCASKNSGSLADTQYFGPGTRLTVL.

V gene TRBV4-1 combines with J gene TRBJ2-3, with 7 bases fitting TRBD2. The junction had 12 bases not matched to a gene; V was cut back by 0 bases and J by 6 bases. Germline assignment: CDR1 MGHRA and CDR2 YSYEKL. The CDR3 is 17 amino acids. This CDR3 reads CASSQEAPSGRGDTQYF. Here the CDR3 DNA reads TGCGCCAGCAGCCAAGAGGCCCCTAGCGGTAGAGGGGATACGCAGTATTTT.

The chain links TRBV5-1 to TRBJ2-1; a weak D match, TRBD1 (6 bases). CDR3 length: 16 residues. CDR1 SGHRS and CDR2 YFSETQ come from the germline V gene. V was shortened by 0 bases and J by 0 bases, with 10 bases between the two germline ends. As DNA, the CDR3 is TGCGCCAGCAGCTTGGTTGGGGACAACTCCTACAATGAGCAGTTCTTC. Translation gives CASSLVGDNSYNEQFF.

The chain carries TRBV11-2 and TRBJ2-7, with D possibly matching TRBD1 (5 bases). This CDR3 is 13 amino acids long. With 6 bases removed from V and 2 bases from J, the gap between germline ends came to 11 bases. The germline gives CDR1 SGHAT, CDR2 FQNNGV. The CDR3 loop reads CASRTGHAYEQYF. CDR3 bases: TGTGCCAGCAGAACCGGACATGCCTACGAGCAGTACTTC.

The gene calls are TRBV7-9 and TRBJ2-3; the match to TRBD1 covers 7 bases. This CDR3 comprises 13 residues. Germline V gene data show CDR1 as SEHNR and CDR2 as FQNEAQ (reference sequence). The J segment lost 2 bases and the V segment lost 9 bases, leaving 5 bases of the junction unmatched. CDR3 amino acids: CASLTGYTDTQYF. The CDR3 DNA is TGTGCCAGTCTGACAGGGTACACAGATACGCAGTATTTT.

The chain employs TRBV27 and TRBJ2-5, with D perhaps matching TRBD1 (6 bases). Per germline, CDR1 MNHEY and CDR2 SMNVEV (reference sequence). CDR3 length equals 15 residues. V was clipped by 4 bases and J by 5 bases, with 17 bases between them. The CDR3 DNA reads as TGTGCCAGCAGTTGGGGGCGCAGGTCCATGGAGACCCAGTACTTC. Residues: CASSWGRRSMETQYF.

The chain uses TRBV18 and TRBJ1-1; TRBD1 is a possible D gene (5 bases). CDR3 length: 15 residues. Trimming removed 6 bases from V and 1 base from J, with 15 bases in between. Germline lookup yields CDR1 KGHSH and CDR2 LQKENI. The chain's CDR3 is CASSTSGGWNTEAFF. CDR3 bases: TGTGCCAGCTCGACATCGGGGGGATGGAACACTGAAGCTTTCTTT.

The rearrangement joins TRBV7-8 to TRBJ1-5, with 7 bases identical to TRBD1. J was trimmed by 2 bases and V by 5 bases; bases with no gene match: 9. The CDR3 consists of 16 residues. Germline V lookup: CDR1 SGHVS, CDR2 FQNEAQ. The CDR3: CASSTLTGIGNQPQHF. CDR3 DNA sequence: TGTGCCAGCAGCACACTGACAGGGATTGGCAATCAGCCCCAGCATTTT.

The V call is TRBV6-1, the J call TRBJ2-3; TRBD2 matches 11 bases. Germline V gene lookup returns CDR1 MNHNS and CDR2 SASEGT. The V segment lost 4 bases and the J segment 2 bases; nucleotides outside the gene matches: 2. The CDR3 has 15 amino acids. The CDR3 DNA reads TGTGCCAGCAGTGCTAGCGGGGGGACCACAGATACGCAGTATTTT. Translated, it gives CASSASGGTTDTQYF.

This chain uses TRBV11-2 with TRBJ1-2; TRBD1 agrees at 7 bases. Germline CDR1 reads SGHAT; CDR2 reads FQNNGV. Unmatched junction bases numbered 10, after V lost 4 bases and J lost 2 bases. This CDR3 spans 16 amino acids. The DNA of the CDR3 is TGTGCCAGCAGCTCGGTAACCGGGACAGCGAACTATGGCTACACCTTC. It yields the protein CASSSVTGTANYGYTF.

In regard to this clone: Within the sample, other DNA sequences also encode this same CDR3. The CDR3 sequence is CASSYGQGSSYEQYF. In nucleotides, the CDR3 is TGTGCCAGCAGTTACGGCCAGGGGAGCTCCTACGAGCAGTACTTC. The rearrangement uses TRBV6-5 and TRBJ2-7; TRBD1 might be the D (6 bases). The CDR3 sequence is 15 residues long. Trimming removed 2 bases from V and 0 bases from J, with 11 bases in between. Germline CDR1 is MNHEY and CDR2 is SVGAGI.

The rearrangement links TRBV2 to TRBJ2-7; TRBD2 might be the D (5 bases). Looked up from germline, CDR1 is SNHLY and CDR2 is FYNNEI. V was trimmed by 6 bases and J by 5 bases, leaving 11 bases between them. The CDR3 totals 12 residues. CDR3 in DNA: TGTGCCAGCAGGCGGGCTACCCACGAGCAGTACTTC. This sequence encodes CASRRATHEQYF.

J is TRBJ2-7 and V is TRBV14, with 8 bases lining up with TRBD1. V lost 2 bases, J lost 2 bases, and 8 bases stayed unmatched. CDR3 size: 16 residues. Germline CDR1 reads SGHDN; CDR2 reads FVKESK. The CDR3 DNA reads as TGTGCCAGCAGCCAAAGTTTTGGGACAGGAACCTACGAGCAGTACTTC. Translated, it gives CASSQSFGTGTYEQYF.

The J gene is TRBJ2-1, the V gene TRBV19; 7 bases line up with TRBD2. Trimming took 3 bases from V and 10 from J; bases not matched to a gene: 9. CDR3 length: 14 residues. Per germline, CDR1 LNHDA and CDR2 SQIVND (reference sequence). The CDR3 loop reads CASSIQTSLGEQFF. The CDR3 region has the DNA TGTGCCAGTAGTATCCAGACTAGCTTAGGCGAGCAGTTCTTC.

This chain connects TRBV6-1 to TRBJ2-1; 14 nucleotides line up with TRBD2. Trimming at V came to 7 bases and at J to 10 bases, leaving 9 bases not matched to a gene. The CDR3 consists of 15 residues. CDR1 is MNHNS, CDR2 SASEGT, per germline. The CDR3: CASIKTSGGAWEQFF. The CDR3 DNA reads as TGTGCCAGCATAAAGACTAGCGGGGGGGCCTGGGAGCAGTTCTTC.

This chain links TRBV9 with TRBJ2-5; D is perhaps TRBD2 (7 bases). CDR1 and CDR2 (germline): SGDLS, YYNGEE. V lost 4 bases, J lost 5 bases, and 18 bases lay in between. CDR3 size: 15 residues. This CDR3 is CASSPQGGGAETQYF. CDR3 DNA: TGTGCCAGCAGCCCCCAGGGTGGGGGGGCTGAGACCCAGTACTTC. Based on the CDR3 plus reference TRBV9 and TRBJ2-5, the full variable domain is DSGVTQTPKHLITATGQRVTLRCSPRSGDLSVYWYQQSLDQGLQFLIQYYNGEERAKGNILERFSAQQFPDLHSELNLSSLELGDSALYFCASSPQGGGAETQYFGPGTRLLVL.

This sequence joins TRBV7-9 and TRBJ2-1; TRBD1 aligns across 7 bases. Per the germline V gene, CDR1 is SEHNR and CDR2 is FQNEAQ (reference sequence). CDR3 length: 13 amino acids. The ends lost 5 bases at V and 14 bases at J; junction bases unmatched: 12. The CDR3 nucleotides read TGTGCCAGCAGCAGATCCGGGACAGTGAGAGAGTTCTTC. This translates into CASSRSGTVREFF.

In DNA form, the CDR3 reads TGCAGCGTTGAATTGGCTAGCGGGCGGAAGGGGACCCAGTACTTC. It specifies CSVELASGRKGTQYF. The chain joins TRBV29-1 to TRBJ2-5, with 8 bases that match TRBD2. Germline V gives CDR1 SQVTM, CDR2 ANQGSEA. The V and J ends lost 2 bases and 7 bases, in that order; junction bases with no gene match: 12. The CDR3 totals 15 residues. The full variable domain, completed using reference TRBV29-1 and TRBJ2-5, is SAVISQKPSRDICQRGTSLTIQCQVDSQVTMMFWYRQQPGQSLTLIATANQGSEATYESGFVIDKFPISRPNLTFSTLTVSNMSPEDSSIYLCSVELASGRKGTQYFGPGTRLLVL.

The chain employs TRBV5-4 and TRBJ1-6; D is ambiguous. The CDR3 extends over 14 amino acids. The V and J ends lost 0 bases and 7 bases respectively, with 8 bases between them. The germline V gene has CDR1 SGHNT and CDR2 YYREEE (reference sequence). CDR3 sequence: CASSLDRTNSPLHF. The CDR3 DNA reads TGTGCCAGCAGCTTGGACAGAACCAATTCACCCCTCCACTTT.

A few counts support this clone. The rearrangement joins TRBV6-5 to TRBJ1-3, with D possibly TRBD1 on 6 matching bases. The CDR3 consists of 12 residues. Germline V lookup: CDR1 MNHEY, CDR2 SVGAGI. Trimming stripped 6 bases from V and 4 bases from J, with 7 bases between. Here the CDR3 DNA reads TGTGCCAGCAGCACAGGGGGAAACACCATATATTTT. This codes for CASSTGGNTIYF.

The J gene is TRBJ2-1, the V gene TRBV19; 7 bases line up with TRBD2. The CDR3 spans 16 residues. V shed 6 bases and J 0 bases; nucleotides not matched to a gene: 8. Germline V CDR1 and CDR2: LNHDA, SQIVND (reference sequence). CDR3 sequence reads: CASRNGGGASYNEQFF. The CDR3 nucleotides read TGTGCCAGTAGAAATGGGGGGGGAGCCTCCTACAATGAGCAGTTCTTC. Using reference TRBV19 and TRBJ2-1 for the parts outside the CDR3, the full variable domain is DGGITQSPKYLFRKEGQNVTLSCEQNLNHDAMYWYRQDPGQGLRLIYYSQIVNDFQKGDIAEGYSVSREKKESFPLTVTSAQKNPTAFYLCASRNGGGASYNEQFFGPGTRLTVL.

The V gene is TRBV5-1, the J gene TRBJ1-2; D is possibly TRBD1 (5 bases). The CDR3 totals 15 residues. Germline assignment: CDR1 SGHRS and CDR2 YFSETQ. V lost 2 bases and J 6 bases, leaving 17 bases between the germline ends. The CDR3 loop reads CASSFGDSELDGYTF. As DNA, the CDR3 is TGCGCCAGCAGCTTTGGGGACTCAGAGTTGGATGGCTACACCTTC.

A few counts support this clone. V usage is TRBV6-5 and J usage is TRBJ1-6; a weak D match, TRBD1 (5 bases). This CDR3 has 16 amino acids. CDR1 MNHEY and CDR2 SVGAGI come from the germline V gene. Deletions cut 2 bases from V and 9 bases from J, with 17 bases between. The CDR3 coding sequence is TGTGCCAGCAGTTACGAAACGGGGGGGGATGTTTCACCCCTCCACTTT. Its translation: CASSYETGGDVSPLHF.

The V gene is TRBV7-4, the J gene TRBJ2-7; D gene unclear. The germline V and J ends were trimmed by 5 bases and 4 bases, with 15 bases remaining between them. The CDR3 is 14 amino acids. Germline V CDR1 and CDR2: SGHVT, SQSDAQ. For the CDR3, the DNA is TGTGCCAGCAGCCATCCCCCCCGAGCTTACGAGCAGTACTTC. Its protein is CASSHPPRAYEQYF.

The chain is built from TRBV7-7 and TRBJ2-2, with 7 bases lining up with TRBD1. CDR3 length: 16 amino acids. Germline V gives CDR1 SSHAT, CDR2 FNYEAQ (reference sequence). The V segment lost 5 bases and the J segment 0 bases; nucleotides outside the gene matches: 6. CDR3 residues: CASSARTGANTGELFF. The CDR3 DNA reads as TGTGCCAGCAGCGCAAGGACAGGAGCGAACACCGGGGAGCTGTTTTTT.

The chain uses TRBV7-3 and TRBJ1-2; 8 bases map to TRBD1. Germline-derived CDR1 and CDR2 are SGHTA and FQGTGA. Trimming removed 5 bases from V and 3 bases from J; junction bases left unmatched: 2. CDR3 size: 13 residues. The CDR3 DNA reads TGTGCCAGCAGCCCGACAGGGGACTATGGCTACACCTTC. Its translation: CASSPTGDYGYTF.